Each of the 13 T cell receptor beta chains below was sequenced from the same sample in a study of blood T cell repertoires in COVID-19. Generated by immunoSEQ multiplex PCR, the TCRdb table keeps only in-frame clones and is missing some. Altogether roughly 130,000 clones are present, 84% being singletons, with the ten largest covering roughly an eighth. Source material: peripheral blood. These receptors all stem from a woman under 40 who had recovered from COVID-19.

The chain links TRBV7-9 to TRBJ2-1; 7 bases fit TRBD1. Germline lookup yields CDR1 SEHNR and CDR2 FQNEAQ (reference sequence). The CDR3 covers 14 residues. V lost 4 bases, J lost 5 bases, and 5 bases stayed unmatched. CDR3 in amino acids: CASSSDRENNEQFF. CDR3 bases: TGTGCCAGCAGCTCTGACAGGGAAAACAATGAGCAGTTCTTC.

This chain uses TRBV10-3 with TRBJ2-7; tentative D call: TRBD1 (6 bases). V gave up 0 bases and J gave up 1 base, with 13 bases separating them. The CDR3 contains 16 residues. Germline values: CDR1 ENHRY, CDR2 SYGVKD. The CDR3 DNA follows: TGTGCCATCAGTGAGTCGCAGGCAGGGACATCCTACGAGCAGTACTTC. Translation: CAISESQAGTSYEQYF.

The chain couples TRBV19 to TRBJ1-2, with unresolved D. The CDR3 spans 10 residues. Trimming took 10 bases from V and 4 from J, leaving 7 bases between them. The V gene's germline CDR1 is LNHDA and CDR2 SQIVND (reference sequence). CDR3 bases: TGTGCCACCTTTTTCTATGGCTACACCTTC. Amino acid sequence: CATFFYGYTF.

This clone has just one count. J is TRBJ2-3 and V is TRBV7-9, with a tentative D call TRBD2 (6 bases). Trimming pared 1 base from V and 2 bases from J, leaving 16 bases between. Germline V gene lookup returns CDR1 SEHNR and CDR2 FQNEAQ (reference sequence). The CDR3 contains 17 residues. In DNA, the CDR3 is TGTGCCAGCAGCTTAGGGATAGCGGCTATATCCACAGATACGCAGTATTTT. Translating gives CASSLGIAAISTDTQYF.

This CDR3 is CASSQGTGGARQPQHF. The CDR3 nucleotides read TGTGCCAGCAGCCAAGGGACAGGGGGCGCTAGGCAGCCCCAGCATTTT. This rearrangement joins TRBV3-1 (or the pseudogene TRBV3-2) to TRBJ1-5; 11 positions agree with TRBD1. The CDR3 is made up of 16 amino acids. The germline CDR1 and CDR2 sequences are LGHDT and YNNKEL (reference sequence). The V segment lost 1 base and the J segment 7 bases; nucleotides outside the gene matches: 6.

This clone showed up just once. J is TRBJ1-2 and V is TRBV7-6; no clear D. Germline CDR1 reads SGHVS; CDR2 reads FNYEAQ. V lost 0 bases and J 3 bases, leaving 5 bases between the germline ends. The CDR3 totals 13 residues. The CDR3 region is CASSLASDYGYTF. CDR3 coding DNA: TGTGCCAGCAGCTTAGCGTCGGACTATGGCTACACCTTC.

In regard to this clone: Other DNA sequences in this specimen translate into the identical CDR3. The rearrangement joins TRBV10-3 to TRBJ1-1; D is ambiguous. V was pared by 8 bases and J by 0 bases, with 13 bases between. The CDR3 extends over 14 amino acids. The germline V gene encodes CDR1 ENHRY and CDR2 SYGVKD. This CDR3 reads CAIAYGEMNTEAFF. DNA for the CDR3: TGTGCCATCGCCTATGGGGAGATGAACACTGAAGCTTTCTTT.

J is TRBJ2-1 and V is TRBV5-1; D gene ambiguous. The CDR3 contains 14 residues. In germline, CDR1 is SGHRS, CDR2 YFSETQ. V was shortened by 5 bases and J by 7 bases, with 16 bases between the two germline ends. CDR3 amino acids: CASRKHETENEQFF. CDR3 nucleotides: TGCGCCAGCAGAAAACACGAGACTGAGAATGAGCAGTTCTTC. Full variable domain (rest looked up from reference TRBV5-1 and TRBJ2-1): KAGVTQTPRYLIKTRGQQVTLSCSPISGHRSVSWYQQTPGQGLQFLFEYFSETQRNKGNFPGRFSGRQFSNSRSEMNVSTLELGDSALYLCASRKHETENEQFFGPGTRLTVL.

This chain uses TRBV15 with TRBJ2-7; TRBD1 aligns across 10 bases. This CDR3 region has 15 residues. Unmatched junction bases numbered 8, after V lost 4 bases and J lost 5 bases. Per the germline V gene, CDR1 is LNHNV and CDR2 is YYDKDF (reference sequence). The CDR3 nucleotides are TGTGCCACCAGCAATTGGGGACAGGGGTCCGACGAGCAGTACTTC. Amino acids: CATSNWGQGSDEQYF.

This sequence joins TRBV3-1 (or the pseudogene TRBV3-2) and TRBJ2-3; 8 nucleotides agree with TRBD1. The V gene end was trimmed by 4 bases and the J gene end by 3 bases; junction bases not matched to a gene: 9. The length of the CDR3 is 16 residues. Germline CDR1 is LGHDT and CDR2 is YNNKEL (reference sequence). The CDR3 nucleotides are TGTGCCAGCAGCCCCAACGGACAGGGCAGGACAGATACGCAGTATTTT. This sequence encodes CASSPNGQGRTDTQYF.

This chain joins TRBV3-1 (or the pseudogene TRBV3-2) and TRBJ2-7, with 7 bases matching TRBD2. From germline, CDR1 is LGHDT and CDR2 YNNKEL (reference sequence). The CDR3 is 15 residues long. The V and J ends lost 1 base and 3 bases, in that order; junction bases with no gene match: 6. Written as DNA, the CDR3 is TGTGCCAGCAGCCAAGCGGGGGGAGGGTACTACGAGCAGTACTTC. It specifies CASSQAGGGYYEQYF.

This chain links TRBV19 with TRBJ1-2; no clear D gene. CDR3 length: 13 amino acids. Trimming cost V 9 bases and J 5 bases, with 16 bases left between them. The V gene's germline CDR1 is LNHDA and CDR2 SQIVND (reference sequence). The CDR3 sequence is CASSGTDRYGYTF. CDR3 DNA: TGTGCCAGCTCTGGAACAGATCGATATGGCTACACCTTC.

The rearrangement uses TRBV9 and TRBJ2-1, with D maybe TRBD2 (5 bases). This CDR3 has 13 residues. Trimming left V 0 bases short and J 9 bases short, with 10 bases between. From germline, CDR1 is SGDLS and CDR2 YYNGEE. DNA for the CDR3: TGTGCCAGCAGCGTAGCCCCCGGAGGTGAGCAGTTCTTC. Protein product: CASSVAPGGEQFF.